A selection of T cell receptor beta chains follows, all from one sample in a study of blood T cell repertoires in COVID-19. Profiled with immunoSEQ multiplex PCR; TCRdb holds only in-frame clones, not every one. The table includes 110,000 or so clones, about 88% detected once. Source material: peripheral blood. All receptors come from a woman in her 70s who had recovered from COVID-19. The CDR3 runs from the conserved cysteine through the conserved F or W. A D gene is named only where the DNA matches it firmly. Only some rows state a clone size, as once, few, many or a class for expanded clones.

d_call	v_call	j_call	clone_size	cdr3_aa	cdr3_nt
-	TRBV5-1	TRBJ2-6	-	CASSLTGSGANVLTF	TGCGCCAGCAGCCTTACAGGGTCTGGGGCCAACGTCCTGACTTTC
-	TRBV19	TRBJ2-3	-	CASSIAVRVATDTQYF	TGTGCCAGTAGTATAGCCGTTCGAGTAGCAACAGATACGCAGTATTTT
TRBD1	TRBV28	TRBJ1-5	-	CASSSSGTGDIQPQHF	TGTGCCAGCAGTTCCTCCGGGACAGGGGATATTCAGCCCCAGCATTTT
TRBD1	TRBV6-4	TRBJ2-1	-	CASSDSTGGSVEQFF	TGTGCCAGCAGTGACTCGACAGGGGGCTCGGTTGAGCAGTTCTTC
-	TRBV11-2	TRBJ2-2	-	CASRKRLDTGELFF	TGTGCCAGCAGGAAGCGGTTGGACACCGGGGAGCTGTTTTTT
-	TRBV7-9	TRBJ2-2	-	CASSLGRLGTGELFF	TGTGCCAGCAGCTTAGGACGGCTCGGGACCGGGGAGCTGTTTTTT
TRBD2	TRBV28	TRBJ2-1	-	CASSPTGLAGYYNEQFF	TGTGCCAGCAGTCCAACGGGACTAGCGGGTTACTACAATGAGCAGTTCTTC
TRBD2	TRBV6-4	TRBJ2-2	-	CASSLYGRGPNTGELFF	TGTGCCAGCAGCCTTTACGGGAGGGGCCCGAACACCGGGGAGCTGTTTTTT
TRBD1	TRBV5-8	TRBJ1-6	-	CASSVRQGWINNSPLHF	TGTGCCAGCAGCGTACGACAGGGCTGGATTAATAATTCACCCCTCCACTTT
TRBD1	TRBV6-5	TRBJ2-5	-	CASRQGGWETQYF	TGTGCCAGCCGACAAGGGGGCTGGGAGACCCAGTACTTC
-	TRBV28	TRBJ1-3	-	CASSSSGTPGNTIYF	TGTGCCAGCAGTTCCTCCGGGACACCTGGAAACACCATATATTTT
-	TRBV18	TRBJ1-1	once	CASSPVNGRASPEAFF	TGTGCCAGCTCACCGGTTAATGGCAGGGCGTCGCCTGAAGCTTTCTTT
-	TRBV6-5	TRBJ2-2	-	CASSYKGVGTGELFF	TGTGCCAGCAGTTATAAAGGAGTGGGCACCGGGGAGCTGTTTTTT